These T cell receptor beta chains were read from a single sample in a study of PD-1 blockade in classical Hodgkin lymphoma. Some clones are missing from TCRdb's copy, which holds only in-frame ones; the method was immunoSEQ multiplex PCR. The sample shows almost 85,000 clones, around 90% of them seen only once. The sample was peripheral blood mononuclear cells (PBMCs), taken at baseline. These receptors all come from a human donor with classical Hodgkin lymphoma. The CDR3 runs from the conserved cysteine through the conserved F or W. The D gene is left open where the match is weak. Size values are once, few and many counts, or a class for expanded clones, and some rows have none.

abundance,d_gene,v_gene,j_gene,CDR3aa,CDR3nt
NA,NA,TRBV5-8,TRBJ1-2,CASSPYLNGGYGYTF,TGTGCCAGCAGCCCCTATCTCAACGGGGGCTATGGCTACACCTTC
NA,NA,TRBV7-9,TRBJ1-4,CASSAILVSGNEKLFF,TGTGCCAGCAGCGCCATACTTGTTTCGGGTAATGAAAAACTGTTTTTT
NA,NA,TRBV23-1,TRBJ1-3,CASSQSVGDGGNTIYF,TGCGCCAGCAGTCAATCGGTGGGGGACGGAGGAAACACCATATATTTT
NA,NA,TRBV4-2,TRBJ2-5,CASSQEEGSSWVTQYF,TGTGCCAGCAGCCAAGAGGAGGGGTCTAGTTGGGTTACCCAGTACTTC
NA,NA,TRBV5-1,TRBJ1-1,CASDQGSGGEAFF,TGCGCCAGCGACCAGGGAAGTGGAGGTGAAGCTTTCTTT
NA,NA,TRBV14,TRBJ2-1,CASSQASYHEQFF,TGTGCCAGCAGCCAAGCTAGCTACCATGAGCAGTTCTTC
NA,TRBD2,TRBV5-1,TRBJ2-3,CASSLRGLAGVTDTQYF,TGCGCCAGCAGCTTGCGAGGGCTAGCGGGAGTTACAGATACGCAGTATTTT
NA,TRBD1,TRBV5-1,TRBJ2-7,CASSLEQGLYEQYF,TGCGCCAGCAGCTTGGAACAGGGGCTCTACGAGCAGTACTTC
NA,NA,TRBV6-1,TRBJ2-5,CASRPVAQETQYF,TGTGCCAGCCGACCGGTTGCCCAAGAGACCCAGTACTTC
NA,NA,TRBV20-1,TRBJ1-1,CSAPRNTEAFF,TGCAGTGCGCCCCGGAACACTGAAGCTTTCTTT
NA,NA,TRBV5-6,TRBJ2-6,CASSVLPGANVLTF,TGTGCCAGCAGCGTTCTGCCTGGGGCCAACGTCCTGACTTTC
NA,NA,TRBV5-4,TRBJ2-3,CASSFRVGYSTDTQYF,TGTGCCAGCAGCTTCAGAGTCGGTTATAGCACAGATACGCAGTATTTT
NA,TRBD2,TRBV28,TRBJ2-7,CASSPMGGVPLEQYF,TGTGCCAGCAGCCCTATGGGAGGGGTCCCCCTGGAGCAGTACTTC
NA,NA,TRBV29-1,TRBJ1-5,CSAQDGNQPQHF,TGCAGCGCCCAGGACGGCAATCAGCCCCAGCATTTT
few,NA,TRBV5-8,TRBJ1-3,CASNILSGNTIYF,TGTGCCAGCAACATACTCTCTGGAAACACCATATATTTT
once,NA,TRBV7-2,TRBJ2-2,CASGRENTGELFF,TGTGCCAGCGGGCGAGAGAACACCGGGGAGCTGTTTTTT
NA,TRBD1,TRBV10-1,TRBJ1-2,CASSLGTGLGYTF,TGCGCCAGCAGCCTCGGGACAGGGCTTGGCTACACCTTC
NA,NA,TRBV4-3,TRBJ2-7,CASSQDFGASGSYEQYF,TGCGCCAGCAGCCAAGATTTTGGTGCGAGCGGGTCTTACGAGCAGTACTTC
NA,TRBD1,TRBV6-1,TRBJ2-6,CASSAQGAPGGANVLTF,TGTGCCAGCAGTGCCCAGGGGGCGCCAGGTGGGGCCAACGTCCTGACTTTC
NA,TRBD1,TRBV19,TRBJ2-2,CASSLQQGAVGELFF,TGTGCCAGTAGTCTGCAACAGGGGGCGGTCGGGGAGCTGTTTTTT
NA,NA,TRBV11-2,TRBJ1-4,CASSFSPTGEKLFF,TGTGCCAGCAGCTTTTCCCCGACGGGTGAAAAACTGTTTTTT
NA,TRBD2,TRBV30,TRBJ2-7,CAGTSSHEQYF,TGTGCCGGGACTAGCTCGCACGAGCAGTACTTC
NA,NA,TRBV19,TRBJ2-2,CAGSIGADTGELFF,TGTGCCGGTAGTATAGGTGCAGACACCGGGGAGCTGTTTTTT
NA,NA,TRBV5-1,TRBJ1-3,CASSLVGGNTIYF,TGCGCCAGCAGCTTGGTTGGGGGAAACACCATATATTTT
NA,NA,TRBV6-5,TRBJ1-1,CASSTQGNTEAFF,TGTGCCAGCAGTACTCAGGGTAACACTGAAGCTTTCTTT
NA,NA,TRBV9,TRBJ1-1,CASRGRNTEAFF,TGTGCCAGCAGGGGGCGGAACACTGAAGCTTTCTTT
NA,NA,TRBV2,TRBJ1-3,CASSASDGFSGNTIYF,TGTGCCAGCAGTGCGTCGGACGGATTCTCTGGAAACACCATATATTTT
NA,NA,TRBV30,TRBJ2-1,CAWSGSYNEQFF,TGTGCCTGGAGCGGCTCCTACAATGAGCAGTTCTTC
NA,NA,TRBV6-1,TRBJ2-7,CASPCQYF,TGTGCCAGCCCGTGTCAGTACTTC
once,TRBD2,TRBV28,TRBJ2-7,CASSLELAGGPLEQYF,TGTGCCAGCAGTTTAGAGCTAGCGGGAGGGCCTCTCGAGCAGTACTTC
NA,NA,TRBV6-5,TRBJ1-2,CASSYRGRGYGYTF,TGTGCCAGCAGTTACCGCGGGAGGGGGTATGGCTACACCTTC
NA,NA,TRBV6-6,TRBJ1-3,CASSYTASSSGNTIYF,TGTGCCAGCAGTTACACGGCCAGTAGCTCTGGAAACACCATATATTTT
NA,TRBD2,TRBV4-3,TRBJ2-1,CASSLIRAGGQNEQFF,TGCGCCAGCAGCCTGATTAGGGCGGGAGGGCAAAATGAGCAGTTCTTC
NA,TRBD2,TRBV11-2,TRBJ2-1,CASSLVPSGIGAKEQFF,TGTGCCAGCAGCTTAGTTCCGAGCGGGATTGGAGCAAAGGAGCAGTTCTTC
NA,NA,TRBV28,TRBJ2-2,CASSPNWGEHVRELFF,TGTGCCAGCAGTCCCAATTGGGGGGAACACGTCAGGGAGCTGTTTTTT
NA,NA,TRBV27,TRBJ2-1,CASSLGSSGEAYNEQFF,TGTGCCAGCAGTTTAGGATCCTCGGGAGAGGCATACAATGAGCAGTTCTTC
NA,TRBD1,TRBV6-5,TRBJ2-7,CASSSGTGDHEQYF,TGTGCCAGCAGCTCCGGGACAGGGGACCACGAGCAGTACTTC
NA,NA,TRBV14,TRBJ2-2,CASSRTANTGELFF,TGTGCCAGCAGCCGGACCGCGAACACCGGGGAGCTGTTTTTT
NA,NA,TRBV5-6,TRBJ2-7,CASSLLTGQSYEQYF,TGTGCCAGCAGCCTACTAACGGGACAATCCTACGAGCAGTACTTC
NA,NA,TRBV28,TRBJ1-1,CASSSAEWGGTEAFF,TGTGCCAGCAGTTCCGCCGAATGGGGGGGCACTGAAGCTTTCTTT
NA,NA,TRBV28,TRBJ1-4,CASSFGLLGRKKEKLFF,TGTGCCAGCAGTTTCGGGCTGTTAGGGCGTAAGAAGGAAAAACTGTTTTTT
NA,NA,TRBV7-6,TRBJ2-5,CASSLSTLQETQYF,TGTGCCAGCAGCTTGTCGACACTTCAAGAGACCCAGTACTTC
NA,NA,TRBV2,TRBJ2-7,CASSEAASGRLGYEQYF,TGTGCCAGCAGTGAAGCGGCCTCAGGGAGGTTAGGGTACGAGCAGTACTTC
NA,NA,TRBV6-4,TRBJ2-1,CASGGGGGAYNEQFF,TGTGCCAGCGGCGGGGGAGGGGGCGCCTACAATGAGCAGTTCTTC
NA,TRBD1,TRBV4-1,TRBJ1-2,CASSHGAGQAGDYGYTF,TGCGCCAGCAGCCATGGGGCTGGACAGGCAGGGGACTATGGCTACACCTTC
NA,TRBD1,TRBV2,TRBJ1-2,CASSSDRVKAWYGYTF,TGTGCCAGCTCATCGGACAGGGTCAAAGCTTGGTATGGCTACACCTTC
NA,TRBD1,TRBV5-6,TRBJ2-3,CASSALGTGATDTQYF,TGTGCCAGCAGCGCTCTAGGGACAGGGGCCACAGATACGCAGTATTTT
NA,NA,TRBV5-1,TRBJ2-7,CASSLDSSSYEQYF,TGCGCCAGCAGCTTGGACAGTAGCTCCTACGAGCAGTACTTC
NA,NA,TRBV5-6,TRBJ2-6,CASSLDPSGGAGANVLTF,TGTGCCAGCAGCTTGGACCCGTCTGGGGGCGCTGGGGCCAACGTCCTGACTTTC
few,NA,TRBV5-1,TRBJ2-7,CASSPRLEGSSYEQYF,TGCGCCAGCAGCCCCCGTTTGGAGGGCTCGTCCTACGAGCAGTACTTC
NA,NA,TRBV27,TRBJ1-2,CASSLQGSDYGYTF,TGTGCCAGCAGTTTGCAGGGCTCAGACTATGGCTACACCTTC
NA,NA,TRBV5-1,TRBJ2-5,CASSSNRQETQYF,TGCGCCAGCAGCTCCAACCGCCAAGAGACCCAGTACTTC
once,TRBD1,TRBV2,TRBJ2-7,CASRAGMGTGALEQYF,TGTGCCAGCAGGGCAGGGATGGGGACAGGGGCTTTGGAGCAGTACTTC
NA,NA,TRBV15,TRBJ2-3,CATSKAPGTVLEQYF,TGTGCCACCAGCAAGGCGCCAGGGACGGTTCTGGAGCAGTATTTT
NA,NA,TRBV11-3,TRBJ2-3,CASSLEDCITDTQYF,TGTGCCAGCAGCTTAGAGGACTGTATCACAGATACGCAGTATTTT
NA,NA,TRBV6-5,TRBJ2-5,CASSYTSTETQYF,TGTGCCAGCAGTTACACGTCGACAGAGACCCAGTACTTC
NA,NA,TRBV5-6,TRBJ1-1,CASSLVEGGTEAFF,TGTGCCAGCAGCTTGGTAGAGGGAGGTACTGAAGCTTTCTTT
NA,TRBD2,TRBV4-3,TRBJ2-7,CASSPGPLAIPYEQYF,TGCGCCAGCAGCCCAGGCCCACTAGCGATCCCCTACGAGCAGTACTTC
NA,NA,TRBV12-1,TRBJ1-1,CASSFLAALNTEAFF,TGTGCCAGCAGCTTTTTGGCCGCGCTGAACACTGAAGCTTTCTTT